A selection of T cell receptor beta chains follows, all from one sample in a study of blood T cell repertoires in COVID-19. Profiled with immunoSEQ multiplex PCR; TCRdb holds only in-frame clones, not every one. Of 350,000 or so clones listed, 65% to 90% were seen once; the top ten hold about 4.2%. Sequencing was carried out using PBMCs or T cells enriched from blood (not recorded which). These receptors were collected from a woman between 40 and 55 years old with acute COVID-19. The CDR3 runs from the conserved cysteine through the conserved F or W. A D gene is named only where the DNA matches it firmly. Clone sizes are given selectively: once, few, many, or a class where the clone is expanded.

J gene: TRBJ2-6
clone size: -
V gene: TRBV6-6
D gene: TRBD2
CDR3 protein: CASTRGAGANVLTF
CDR3 DNA: TGTGCCAGCACCCGGGGGGCTGGGGCCAACGTCCTGACTTTC

J gene: TRBJ2-2
clone size: -
V gene: TRBV19
D gene: TRBD2
CDR3 protein: CASSSGGKKTGELFF
CDR3 DNA: TGTGCCAGTAGTAGCGGGGGGAAAAAAACCGGGGAGCTGTTTTTT

J gene: TRBJ1-4
clone size: -
V gene: TRBV11-2
D gene: -
CDR3 protein: CASSLEQGDEKLFF
CDR3 DNA: TGTGCCAGCAGCTTAGAACAGGGAGATGAAAAACTGTTTTTT

J gene: TRBJ1-5
clone size: -
V gene: TRBV6-1
D gene: -
CDR3 protein: CASSEETDQPQHF
CDR3 DNA: TGTGCCAGCAGTGAGGAGACTGATCAGCCCCAGCATTTT

J gene: TRBJ2-7
clone size: -
V gene: TRBV5-4
D gene: TRBD1
CDR3 protein: CASSLENRGREQYF
CDR3 DNA: TGTGCCAGCAGCTTGGAGAACAGGGGTCGTGAGCAGTACTTC

J gene: TRBJ2-6
clone size: -
V gene: TRBV7-2
D gene: TRBD1
CDR3 protein: CASSLVGGTGGANVLTF
CDR3 DNA: TGTGCCAGCAGCTTAGTAGGGGGGACAGGTGGGGCCAACGTCCTGACTTTC

J gene: TRBJ1-6
clone size: -
V gene: TRBV7-6
D gene: TRBD1
CDR3 protein: CASSKDRGIYSYNSPLHF
CDR3 DNA: TGTGCCAGCAGCAAGGACAGGGGGATATACTCCTATAATTCACCCCTCCACTTT

J gene: TRBJ1-3
clone size: -
V gene: TRBV7-6
D gene: -
CDR3 protein: CASSPTGLSGNTIYF
CDR3 DNA: TGTGCCAGCAGCCCCACAGGCCTCTCTGGAAACACCATATATTTT

J gene: TRBJ1-5
clone size: -
V gene: TRBV7-8
D gene: TRBD1
CDR3 protein: CASSLNPGGDKPQHF
CDR3 DNA: TGTGCCAGCAGCTTAAACCCAGGGGGCGATAAGCCCCAGCATTTT

J gene: TRBJ1-5
clone size: -
V gene: TRBV27
D gene: -
CDR3 protein: CASSSLGGVQPQHF
CDR3 DNA: TGTGCCAGCAGTTCCTTGGGAGGGGTTCAGCCCCAGCATTTT

J gene: TRBJ1-3
clone size: -
V gene: TRBV7-8
D gene: TRBD1
CDR3 protein: CASSYRPPGGDPPPYLNTIYF
CDR3 DNA: TGTGCCAGCAGCTACCGCCCGCCAGGGGGCGATCCTCCCCCATATTTAAACACCATATATTTT

J gene: TRBJ1-1
clone size: -
V gene: TRBV6-2/TRBV6-3
D gene: -
CDR3 protein: CASSYSIAAGLKNTEAFF
CDR3 DNA: TGTGCCAGCAGTTACTCAATCGCGGCAGGGTTAAAGAACACTGAAGCTTTCTTT

J gene: TRBJ1-2
clone size: -
V gene: TRBV3-1/TRBV3-2
D gene: -
CDR3 protein: CASSALGQIYNYGYTF
CDR3 DNA: TGTGCCAGCAGCGCACTTGGACAGATCTATAACTATGGCTACACCTTC

J gene: TRBJ2-4
clone size: -
V gene: TRBV12-5
D gene: TRBD2
CDR3 protein: CAAGLAGGSAKNIQYF
CDR3 DNA: TGTGCTGCTGGACTAGCGGGGGGCTCGGCCAAAAACATTCAGTACTTC

J gene: TRBJ2-7
clone size: -
V gene: TRBV19
D gene: -
CDR3 protein: CASSPDRVTYEQYF
CDR3 DNA: TGTGCCAGTAGCCCTGATCGCGTAACCTACGAGCAGTACTTC

J gene: TRBJ2-1
clone size: once
V gene: TRBV29-1
D gene: TRBD2
CDR3 protein: CSVVTSGGAGEQFF
CDR3 DNA: TGCAGCGTCGTGACTAGCGGGGGGGCCGGTGAGCAGTTCTTC

J gene: TRBJ2-2
clone size: -
V gene: TRBV11-2
D gene: TRBD2
CDR3 protein: CAISPGLAALTNTGELFF
CDR3 DNA: TGTGCCATAAGCCCGGGACTAGCGGCACTTACGAACACCGGGGAGCTGTTTTTT

J gene: TRBJ1-1
clone size: -
V gene: TRBV7-2
D gene: TRBD1
CDR3 protein: CASSVRTGWENTEAFF
CDR3 DNA: TGTGCCAGCAGCGTGAGGACAGGGTGGGAGAACACTGAAGCTTTCTTT

J gene: TRBJ2-7
clone size: few
V gene: TRBV29-1
D gene: -
CDR3 protein: CSANNGVSPSYEQYF
CDR3 DNA: TGCAGCGCAAATAACGGAGTGAGCCCCTCCTACGAGCAGTACTTC

J gene: TRBJ2-7
clone size: -
V gene: TRBV28
D gene: TRBD2
CDR3 protein: CASTPSLGWEGGNEQYF
CDR3 DNA: TGTGCCAGCACTCCCTCTTTGGGCTGGGAGGGTGGAAACGAGCAGTACTTC

J gene: TRBJ2-5
clone size: -
V gene: TRBV28
D gene: TRBD2
CDR3 protein: CATERAGAQETQYF
CDR3 DNA: TGTGCCACCGAAAGGGCGGGAGCGCAAGAGACCCAGTACTTC

J gene: TRBJ2-5
clone size: -
V gene: TRBV7-8
D gene: TRBD1
CDR3 protein: CASSADRAETQYF
CDR3 DNA: TGTGCCAGCAGCGCCGACAGGGCGGAGACCCAGTACTTC

J gene: TRBJ1-5
clone size: -
V gene: TRBV19
D gene: -
CDR3 protein: CASSPGTFWPLGNQPQHF
CDR3 DNA: TGTGCCAGTAGTCCCGGGACATTTTGGCCCCTTGGCAATCAGCCCCAGCATTTT

J gene: TRBJ2-1
clone size: -
V gene: TRBV7-3
D gene: TRBD2
CDR3 protein: CASSPGTSGDNEQFF
CDR3 DNA: TGTGCCAGCAGCCCGGGGACTAGCGGGGACAATGAGCAGTTCTTC

J gene: TRBJ2-5
clone size: -
V gene: TRBV2
D gene: -
CDR3 protein: CASWAVQETQYF
CDR3 DNA: TGTGCCAGCTGGGCAGTCCAAGAGACCCAGTACTTC

J gene: TRBJ2-1
clone size: once
V gene: TRBV4-3
D gene: TRBD2
CDR3 protein: CASSLELAGVLYNEQFF
CDR3 DNA: TGCGCCAGCAGCCTTGAACTAGCGGGAGTTCTTTACAATGAGCAGTTCTTC